What follows describes a single TCR beta chain. Generated by immunoSEQ multiplex PCR, the TCRdb table keeps only in-frame clones and is missing some. The sample records about 37,000 clones, approximately 83% being singletons. The entry originates in a study of OX40 agonist ivuxolimab in advanced cancers. The source of this sequence is an adult with an advanced solid tumor such as melanoma, head and neck, liver or kidney cancer. Sequences were derived from CD4+ or CD8+ T cells sorted from blood, sampled in a trial of the OX40 agonist ivuxolimab.

CDR3 DNA sequence: TGTGCCAGCAGCCCGGGACTAGCGGGGGTAGGAGATACGCAGTATTTT. The encoded protein is CASSPGLAGVGDTQYF. V usage is TRBV5-4 and J usage is TRBJ2-3; 14 bases are shared with TRBD2. The CDR3 length is 16 residues. J gave up 5 bases and V 4 bases, and 6 bases lay outside the gene matches. Germline CDR1 is SGHNT and CDR2 is YYREEE (reference sequence).